One T cell receptor beta chain is described in this entry. Assay used: immunoSEQ multiplex PCR; TCRdb lists only in-frame clones, some missing. The data show over 120,000 clones, roughly 93% seen once. V lost 4 bases and J lost 2; bases outside the gene matches: 8. Germline assignment: CDR1 MNHEY and CDR2 SMNVEV (reference sequence). The CDR3 consists of 15 residues. The data are from a study of T cell responses to AZD1222 COVID-19 vaccine. The rearrangement links TRBV27 to TRBJ2-7; 7 positions agree with TRBD2. This clonotype was obtained from an adult in good health. Sequencing was performed on peripheral blood, taken on day 0 of AZD1222 vaccination. CDR3 residues: CASSWNGGSAYEQYF. In nucleotides, the CDR3 is TGTGCCAGCAGTTGGAATGGCGGGAGTGCCTACGAGCAGTACTTC.